This T cell receptor (beta chain) derives from a study of cytomegalovirus exposure and HLA in healthy donors. About the study: In an earlier analysis, 95 million to 140 million unique TCR beta sequences were found from some 200 million T cells. General observations from the study: Most TCRs appeared rarely, but some public TCRs recurred in many donors.

From germline, CDR1 is SGDLS and CDR2 YYNGEE. V dropped 1 base and J dropped 3; count of bases not matched to a gene: 1. The CDR3 has 15 residues. With 60 Vbeta and 13 Jbeta primers, the PCR was carried out. Libraries were prepared by immunoSEQ multiplex PCR; TCRdb keeps only in-frame clonotypes and omits some of them. Here the sample spans 100,000 to 150,000 clones, 77% being singletons. As regards this clone: Its antigen is not identified.

Material for sequencing was PBMCs. V is TRBV9 and J is TRBJ2-1, with 10 bases lining up with TRBD2. The receptor's source is a man aged 18 to 29 in good health and CMV-seropositive. The CDR3: CASSVLAGDYNEQFF. The CDR3 DNA is TGTGCCAGCAGCGTACTAGCGGGAGACTACAATGAGCAGTTCTTC.